The 18 T cell receptor beta chains in this list originate from one sample, sequenced in a study of blood T cell repertoires in COVID-19. Sequencing used immunoSEQ multiplex PCR; TCRdb keeps in-frame clones, though not all of them. The sample holds about 220,000 clones, roughly four fifths seen once. The specimen was PBMCs or T cells enriched from blood (not recorded which). The source of these receptors is a woman aged 40-49 years who had been exposed to COVID-19.

This clone was detected a few times. V gene TRBV5-1 combines with J gene TRBJ2-7; 7 bases match TRBD2. V shed 0 bases, J shed 3 bases, and the junction held 3 bases outside the gene matches. The germline CDR1 and CDR2 sequences are SGHRS and YFSETQ. This CDR3 spans 14 amino acids. CDR3 protein: CASSLDGGNYEQYF. The CDR3, as DNA: TGCGCCAGCAGCTTGGACGGGGGGAACTACGAGCAGTACTTC.

J is TRBJ1-2 and V is TRBV7-9; D is uncertain. V lost 6 bases to trimming and J lost 6 bases, with 11 bases between them. The CDR3 is 12 residues long. Germline V lookup: CDR1 SEHNR, CDR2 FQNEAQ (reference sequence). CDR3 amino acids: CASRDDSDGYTF. In DNA, the CDR3 is TGTGCCAGCAGAGACGACTCGGATGGCTACACCTTC.

The rearrangement uses TRBV5-1 and TRBJ2-3; the D gene is possibly TRBD1 (6 bases). V was shortened by 3 bases and J by 9 bases, with 20 bases between the two germline ends. The CDR3 has 15 residues. Germline CDR1 is SGHRS and CDR2 is YFSETQ. The CDR3 here is CASSSDSPQGSTQYF. CDR3 nucleotides: TGCGCCAGCAGCTCGGACAGCCCACAGGGATCAACGCAGTATTTT.

The chain recombines TRBV4-3 with TRBJ2-1; 11 bases line up with TRBD2. The V and J ends lost 1 base and 10 bases, in that order; junction bases with no gene match: 3. CDR3 length: 14 residues. Germline CDR1 is LGHNA and CDR2 is YSLEER. In DNA, the CDR3 is TGCGCCAGCAGCCAAGGACTAGCGGGGAGAGAGCAGTTCTTC. It specifies CASSQGLAGREQFF.

CDR3 sequence: CASSRTSPGQAGIQYF. In nucleotides, the CDR3 is TGTGCCAGCAGCCGTACCTCCCCCGGACAGGCAGGCATTCAGTACTTC. The chain couples TRBV7-8 to TRBJ2-4; 7 bases match TRBD1. J lost 9 bases, V lost 5 bases, and 16 bases had no gene match. CDR3 length: 16 residues. Germline V gene lookup returns CDR1 SGHVS and CDR2 FQNEAQ.

The rearrangement links TRBV19 to TRBJ2-3; 7 bases are a match to TRBD1. This CDR3 spans 13 amino acids. Looked up from germline, CDR1 is LNHDA and CDR2 is SQIVND (reference sequence). V shed 10 bases and J 2 bases; nucleotides not matched to a gene: 6. CDR3 region: CATEQGTTDTQYF. CDR3 DNA: TGTGCCACAGAACAGGGGACCACAGATACGCAGTATTTT.

The gene calls are TRBV9 and TRBJ1-1; D ambiguous. The CDR3 spans 13 residues. Germline values: CDR1 SGDLS, CDR2 YYNGEE. V lost 2 bases, J lost 1 base, and 6 bases lay in between. The chain's CDR3 is CASSVSENTEAFF. In DNA form, the CDR3 reads TGTGCCAGCAGCGTTTCAGAGAACACTGAAGCTTTCTTT.

The rearrangement links TRBV5-1 to TRBJ1-4; D is unresolved. V lost 0 bases and J lost 8, with 14 bases in between. There are 15 residues in the CDR3. Germline values: CDR1 SGHRS, CDR2 YFSETQ. The CDR3 loop reads CASSLENGGREKLFF. The CDR3 DNA follows: TGCGCCAGCAGCTTGGAAAACGGCGGGCGCGAAAAACTGTTTTTT.

The rearrangement links TRBV30 to TRBJ2-2; 9 bases line up with TRBD1. The germline V gene encodes CDR1 GTSNPN and CDR2 SVGIG (reference sequence). Trimming removed 5 bases from V and 8 bases from J; junction bases left unmatched: 24. The CDR3 is 19 residues long. As DNA, the CDR3 is TGTGCCTGGGTGGCCGGACAGGGGCTGCTAGGGGTGCCCACGGGGGAGCTGTTTTTT. This translates into CAWVAGQGLLGVPTGELFF.

V gene TRBV29-1 combines with J gene TRBJ1-2; no definite D call. Germline V CDR1 and CDR2: SQVTM, ANQGSEA. V was shortened by 5 bases and J by 0 bases, with 10 bases between the two germline ends. The CDR3 covers 13 residues. The CDR3: CSVIDNTNYGYTF. In nucleotides, the CDR3 is TGCAGCGTTATAGACAATACTAACTATGGCTACACCTTC.

There are a few counts of this clone. The V call is TRBV2, the J call TRBJ2-2; maybe TRBD2 (5 bases). CDR1 is SNHLY and CDR2 is FYNNEI in the germline V gene. Trimming left V 6 bases short and J 1 base short, with 15 bases between. This CDR3 spans 16 amino acids. CDR3 sequence (DNA): TGTGCCAGCAGCCCTGAGGGTCTGGGGAACACCGGGGAGCTGTTTTTT. It codes for CASSPEGLGNTGELFF.

This sequence joins TRBV5-1 and TRBJ2-2; 12 bases agree with TRBD2. Trimming cost V 3 bases and J 7 bases; bases outside gene matches: 10. The germline V gene encodes CDR1 SGHRS and CDR2 YFSETQ. The CDR3 extends over 17 amino acids. The CDR3 region is CASSSRLAGERGGELFF. In nucleotides, the CDR3 is TGCGCCAGCAGCTCGCGACTAGCGGGGGAACGAGGCGGGGAGCTGTTTTTT.

This clone was seen a few times. V and J are TRBV2 and TRBJ1-2; D possibly corresponds to TRBD1 (6 bases). The CDR3 covers 14 residues. Trimming removed 6 bases from V and 6 bases from J, with 17 bases in between. Germline CDR1 is SNHLY and CDR2 is FYNNEI. The CDR3 reads CASSPKQGRNGYTF. The CDR3 nucleotides read TGTGCCAGCAGCCCTAAACAGGGTCGCAATGGCTACACCTTC. The variable domain in full, completed from reference TRBV2 and TRBJ1-2, reads EPEVTQTPSHQVTQMGQEVILRCVPISNHLYFYWYRQILGQKVEFLVSFYNNEISEKSEIFDDQFSVERPDGSNFTLKIRSTKLEDSAMYFCASSPKQGRNGYTFGSGTRLTVV.

The CDR3 DNA reads as TGTGCCAGCAGCGTGGAGGATTCTATGGGAAACACCATATATTTT. Protein sequence: CASSVEDSMGNTIYF. V is TRBV9 and J is TRBJ1-3; no definite D call. V dropped 2 bases and J dropped 4 bases, with 13 bases sitting between them. The CDR3 extends over 15 amino acids. Per the germline V gene, CDR1 is SGDLS and CDR2 is YYNGEE.

The chain combines TRBV4-2 with TRBJ2-1; D remains unclear. The CDR3 is made up of 13 amino acids. CDR1 LGHNA and CDR2 YNFKEQ come from the germline V gene. Between the trimmed V and J ends, which lost 1 base and 3 bases, there was a span of 4 bases. The CDR3 DNA is TGTGCCAGCAGCCAAGCGGTCTACAATGAGCAGTTCTTC. Protein product: CASSQAVYNEQFF.

CDR3 loop: CASSPLTGGREREKLFF. CDR3 sequence (DNA): TGTGCCAGCTCACCCTTGACAGGGGGAAGAGAACGTGAAAAACTGTTTTTT. The chain links TRBV18 to TRBJ1-4, with TRBD1 identical over 9 bases. Germline loops: CDR1 KGHSH, CDR2 LQKENI. The CDR3 sequence is 17 residues long. V trimming: 3 bases; J trimming: 7 bases; junction bases outside the gene matches: 12. Filled out from reference TRBV18 and TRBJ1-4, the complete variable domain reads NAGVMQNPRHLVRRRGQEARLRCSPMKGHSHVYWYRQLPEEGLKFMVYLQKENIIDESGMPKERFSAEFPKEGPSILRIQQVVRGDSAAYFCASSPLTGGREREKLFFGSGTQLSVL.

J is TRBJ2-1 and V is TRBV18, with D perhaps TRBD1 (6 bases). V was pared by 11 bases and J by 5 bases, with 19 bases between. Per germline, CDR1 KGHSH and CDR2 LQKENI. There are 14 residues in the CDR3. The DNA for the CDR3 is TGTGCCGCTCGGGGACAAGGGGCGAACAATGAGCAGTTCTTC. Translation gives CAARGQGANNEQFF.

The chain carries TRBV3-1 (or the pseudogene TRBV3-2) and TRBJ2-2; the D is unclear. The CDR3 extends over 14 amino acids. The germline V and J ends were trimmed by 4 bases and 1 base, with 7 bases remaining between them. CDR1 is LGHDT and CDR2 is YNNKEL in the germline V gene (reference sequence). The CDR3 protein is CASSPPMNTGELFF. The CDR3 DNA follows: TGTGCCAGCAGCCCTCCTATGAACACCGGGGAGCTGTTTTTT.